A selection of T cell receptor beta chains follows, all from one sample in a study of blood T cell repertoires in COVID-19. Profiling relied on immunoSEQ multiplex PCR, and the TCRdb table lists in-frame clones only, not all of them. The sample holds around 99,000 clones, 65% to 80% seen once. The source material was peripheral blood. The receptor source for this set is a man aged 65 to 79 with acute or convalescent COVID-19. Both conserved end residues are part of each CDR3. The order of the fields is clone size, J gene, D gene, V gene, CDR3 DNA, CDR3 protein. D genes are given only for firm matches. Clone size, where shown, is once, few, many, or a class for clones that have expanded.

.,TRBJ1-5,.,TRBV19,TGTGCCAGTATGAACATAATCGATCAGCCCCAGCATTTT,CASMNIIDQPQHF
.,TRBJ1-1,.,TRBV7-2,TGTGCCAGCAGCTTAGATCCGGGGATGAACACTGAAGCTTTCTTT,CASSLDPGMNTEAFF
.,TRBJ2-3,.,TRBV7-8,TGTGCCAGCAGCTTAGTGCGGGGAGGAAACACAGATACGCAGTATTTT,CASSLVRGGNTDTQYF
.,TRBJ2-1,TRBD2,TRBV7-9,TGTGCCAGCAGCTTTGCGGGGGGGCGGAGTTATGAGCAGTTCTTC,CASSFAGGRSYEQFF
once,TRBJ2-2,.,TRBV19,TGTGCCAGTAGTTTATCAGGGTCGATCACCGGGGAGCTGTTTTTT,CASSLSGSITGELFF
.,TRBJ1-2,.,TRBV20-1,TGCAGTGCTAGTCCGGACGGGGGACCCACTAACTATGGCTACACCTTC,CSASPDGGPTNYGYTF
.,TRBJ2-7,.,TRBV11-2,TGTGCCAGCAGCTTAGGGGCAGGGCCCTCCTACGAGCAGTACTTC,CASSLGAGPSYEQYF
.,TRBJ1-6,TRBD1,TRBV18,TGTGCCAGCTCACCGCCGGGACAGCCTAATTCACCCCTCCACTTT,CASSPPGQPNSPLHF
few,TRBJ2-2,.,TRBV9,TGTGCCAGCAGCGTTGGGGCAACTCCGAACACCGGGGAGCTGTTTTTT,CASSVGATPNTGELFF
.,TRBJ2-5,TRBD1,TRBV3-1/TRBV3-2,TGTGCCAGCAGCCAATACAGAGGGGACAGCTACTTTCAAGAGACCCAGTACTTC,CASSQYRGDSYFQETQYF
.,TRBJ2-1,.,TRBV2,TGTGCCAGCAGCCGGGGGACCTACAATGAGCAGTTCTTC,CASSRGTYNEQFF
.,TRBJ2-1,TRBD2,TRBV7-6,TGTGCCAGCAGCTTAGGAGCGGGGGGCTACAATGAGCAGTTCTTC,CASSLGAGGYNEQFF
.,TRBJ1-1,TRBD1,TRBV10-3,TGTGCCATCAGCAGGGGGGAAGTGAACACTGAAGCTTTCTTT,CAISRGEVNTEAFF
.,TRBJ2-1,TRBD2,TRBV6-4,TGTGCCAGCAGCCGGACTAGCGGGGAAAGTAATGAGCAGTTCTTC,CASSRTSGESNEQFF
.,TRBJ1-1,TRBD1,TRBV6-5,TGTGCCAGCAGACAGGGGGTCGTGACTGAAGCTTTCTTT,CASRQGVVTEAFF
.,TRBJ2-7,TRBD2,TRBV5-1,TGCGCCAGCAGCCCGAAAACCGGGGGACTAGGGGCCTACGAGCAGTACTTC,CASSPKTGGLGAYEQYF
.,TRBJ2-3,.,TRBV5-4,TGTGCCAGCAGCTCCCAGAGCACAGATACGCAGTATTTT,CASSSQSTDTQYF
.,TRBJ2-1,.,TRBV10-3,TGTGCCATCAGTGAGTCCCGTGAGGGTGAGCAGTTCTTC,CAISESREGEQFF
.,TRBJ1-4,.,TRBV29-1,TGCAGCGTTCTGTCTACTTCAACTAATGAAAAACTGTTTTTT,CSVLSTSTNEKLFF
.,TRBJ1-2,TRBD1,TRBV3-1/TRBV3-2,TGTGCCAGCAGCCACGCCCTCACAGGGGGCAACGGCTACACCTTC,CASSHALTGGNGYTF
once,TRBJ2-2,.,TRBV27,TGTGCCAGCAGTTTGAATGCAGCGAACACCGGGGAGCTGTTTTTT,CASSLNAANTGELFF
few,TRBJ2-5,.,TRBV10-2,TGCGCCAGCATGCGCACAGCAGGGCAAGAGACCCAGTACTTC,CASMRTAGQETQYF
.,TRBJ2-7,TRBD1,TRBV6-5,TGTGCCAGCAGGAGACAGGGGGCGAGGGAGCAGTACTTC,CASRRQGAREQYF
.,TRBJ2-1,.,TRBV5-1,TGCGCCAGCAGCTTGGGGGGCCCCTACAATGAGCAGTTCTTC,CASSLGGPYNEQFF
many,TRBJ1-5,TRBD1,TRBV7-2,TGTGCCAGCAGCTTAGCAGGGGGCAACCAGCCCCAGCATTTT,CASSLAGGNQPQHF
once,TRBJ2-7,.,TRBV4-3,TGCGCCAGCAGCCAAGACAGGGGTAACTACGAGCAGTACTTC,CASSQDRGNYEQYF
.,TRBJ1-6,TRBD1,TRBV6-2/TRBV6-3,TGTGCCAGCAGCCGTCCCGGGACAGGGGTCAATTCACCCCTCCACTTT,CASSRPGTGVNSPLHF
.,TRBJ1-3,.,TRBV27,TGTGCCAGCAGCCTGGGGGGACTTACCTCTGGAAACACCATATATTTT,CASSLGGLTSGNTIYF
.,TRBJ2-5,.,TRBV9,TGTGCCAGCAGCGTCCGGCCAGCAGGGGAGAGGTTAGCAAAAGAGACCCAGTACTTC,CASSVRPAGERLAKETQYF
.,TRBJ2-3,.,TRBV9,TGTGCCAGCAGCGTAGGTAGGGGGGGTCGCACAGATACGCAGTATTTT,CASSVGRGGRTDTQYF
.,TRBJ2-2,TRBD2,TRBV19,TGTGCCAGTAGTATAGCGGGGGGGCCCCCCGGGGAGCTGTTTTTT,CASSIAGGPPGELFF
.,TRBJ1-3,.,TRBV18,TGTGCCAGCTCACCAGCGGCGGCGATTTCTGGAAACACCATATATTTT,CASSPAAAISGNTIYF
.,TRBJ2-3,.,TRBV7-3,TGTGCCAGCAGCCTTAGACCGGGAACAGATACGCAGTATTTT,CASSLRPGTDTQYF
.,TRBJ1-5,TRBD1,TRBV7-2,TGTGCCAGCAGCGCGTCCCGGGACAGGGGAACCGGGCCCAGGCAGCCCCAGCATTTT,CASSASRDRGTGPRQPQHF